Only a few counts were recorded for the clone carrying this T cell receptor (beta chain). What it binds is unknown. This entry is derived from a study of response to subunit inactivated influenza vaccine. Regarding the study as a whole: Only a handful of new T cells, the authors suggested, are recruited with each seasonal influenza vaccination.

TCRdb called the RT-PCR reads again in MiXCR, with one record for every CDR3 protein. The sample lists around 470,000 distinct CDR3 sequences; around 7.9% were seen once. This CDR3 region has 16 residues. Germline V gives CDR1 DFQATT, CDR2 SNEGSKA (reference sequence). Trimming left V 5 bases short and J 0 bases short, with 18 bases between. The sequence was obtained from a man between 50 and 70 years old who received an inactivated influenza vaccine. Sequenced here: PBMCs from blood, sampled less than 30 months after vaccination. V gene TRBV20-1 combines with J gene TRBJ2-3; no clear D. The CDR3 is CSALPVADSSTDTQYF. CDR3 sequence (DNA): TGCAGTGCTCTCCCCGTGGCCGATTCCAGCACAGATACGCAGTATTTT.